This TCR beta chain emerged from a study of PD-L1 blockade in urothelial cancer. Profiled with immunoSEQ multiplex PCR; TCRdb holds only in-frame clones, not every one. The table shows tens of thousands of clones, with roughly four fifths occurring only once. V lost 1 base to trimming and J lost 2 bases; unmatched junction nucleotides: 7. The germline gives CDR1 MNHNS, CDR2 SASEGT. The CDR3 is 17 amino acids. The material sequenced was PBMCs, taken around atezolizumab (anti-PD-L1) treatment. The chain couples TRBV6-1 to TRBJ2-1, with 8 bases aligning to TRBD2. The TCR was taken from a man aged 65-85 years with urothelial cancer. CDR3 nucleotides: TGTGCCAGCAGTGAAGGGGTAGCGGGGACCCCCTACAATGAGCAGTTCTTC. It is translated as CASSEGVAGTPYNEQFF.